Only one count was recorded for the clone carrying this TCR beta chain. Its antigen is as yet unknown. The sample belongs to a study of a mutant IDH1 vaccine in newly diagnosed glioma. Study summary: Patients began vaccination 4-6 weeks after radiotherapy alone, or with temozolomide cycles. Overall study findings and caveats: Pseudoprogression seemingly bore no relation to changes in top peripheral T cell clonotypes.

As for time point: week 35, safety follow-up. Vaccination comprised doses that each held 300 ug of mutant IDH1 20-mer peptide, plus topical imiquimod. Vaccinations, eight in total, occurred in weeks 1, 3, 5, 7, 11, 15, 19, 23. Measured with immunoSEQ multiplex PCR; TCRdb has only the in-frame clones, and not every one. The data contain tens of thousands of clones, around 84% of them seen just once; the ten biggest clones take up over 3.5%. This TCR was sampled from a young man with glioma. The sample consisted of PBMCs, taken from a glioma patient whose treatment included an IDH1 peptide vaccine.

CDR3 in amino acids: CASSLTLTGGSGDTQYF. DNA of the CDR3: TGTGCCAGCAGTTTAACCCTGACAGGGGGCTCAGGAGATACGCAGTATTTT. The chain joins TRBV28 to TRBJ2-3; 10 positions agree with TRBD1. V was pared by 2 bases and J by 5 bases, with 10 bases of the junction left unmatched. CDR3 length: 17 residues. In germline, CDR1 is MDHEN, CDR2 SYDVKM. Based on the CDR3 plus reference TRBV28 and TRBJ2-3, the full variable domain is DVKVTQSSRYLVKRTGEKVFLECVQDMDHENMFWYRQDPGLGLRLIYFSYDVKMKEKGDIPEGYSVSREKKERFSLILESASTNQTSMYLCASSLTLTGGSGDTQYFGPGTRLTVL.